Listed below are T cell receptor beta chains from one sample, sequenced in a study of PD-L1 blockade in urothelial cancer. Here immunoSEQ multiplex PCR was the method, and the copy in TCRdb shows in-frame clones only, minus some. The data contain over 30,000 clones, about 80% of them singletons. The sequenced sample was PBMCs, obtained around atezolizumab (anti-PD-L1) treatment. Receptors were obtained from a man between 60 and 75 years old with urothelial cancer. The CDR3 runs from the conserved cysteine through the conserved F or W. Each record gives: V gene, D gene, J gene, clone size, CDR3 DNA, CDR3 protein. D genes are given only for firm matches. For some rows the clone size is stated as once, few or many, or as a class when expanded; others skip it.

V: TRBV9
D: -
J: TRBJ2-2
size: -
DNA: TGTGCCAGCAGTGGTGGGACAAACCCCTTCACCGGGGAGCTGTTTTTT
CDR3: CASSGGTNPFTGELFF

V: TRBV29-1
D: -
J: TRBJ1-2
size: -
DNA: TGCAGCGTTGAAAAGGAGGGTTTCTATGGCTACACCTTC
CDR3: CSVEKEGFYGYTF

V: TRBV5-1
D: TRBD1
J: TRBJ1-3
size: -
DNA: TGCGCCAGCAGCTTGACAGGGGACCCTGGAAACACCATATATTTT
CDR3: CASSLTGDPGNTIYF

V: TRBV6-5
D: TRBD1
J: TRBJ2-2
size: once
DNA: TGTGCCAGCAGGTCGCAGGGGGCGGGCACCGGGGAGCTGTTTTTT
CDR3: CASRSQGAGTGELFF

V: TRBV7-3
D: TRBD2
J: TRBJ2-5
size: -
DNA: TGTGCCAGCAGCTATTCTAGCGGGAGTAAGACCCAGTACTTC
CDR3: CASSYSSGSKTQYF

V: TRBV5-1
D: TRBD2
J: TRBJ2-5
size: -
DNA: TGCGCCAGCAGCCTTGGCGTCCTAGCGGGAGAGACCCAGTACTTC
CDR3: CASSLGVLAGETQYF

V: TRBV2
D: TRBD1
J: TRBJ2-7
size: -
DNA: TGTGCCAGCAGTCTCCGGGACAGGGCCTACGAGCAGTACTTC
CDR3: CASSLRDRAYEQYF

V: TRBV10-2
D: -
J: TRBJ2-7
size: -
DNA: TGCGCCAGCGGCGGAGACGGGGGCTACGAGCAGTACTTC
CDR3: CASGGDGGYEQYF

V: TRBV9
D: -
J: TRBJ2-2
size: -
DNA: TGTGCCAGCACCTTTAGCGGCAACACCGGGGAGCTGTTTTTT
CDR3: CASTFSGNTGELFF

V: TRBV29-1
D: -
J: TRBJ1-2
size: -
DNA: TGCAGCGTTGAGGATCGTATAGGGAGAGGTGGCTACACCTTC
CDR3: CSVEDRIGRGGYTF

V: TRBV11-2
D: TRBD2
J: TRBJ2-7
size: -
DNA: TGTGCCAGCAGCGCCCGGACTAGCCCCTACGAGCAGTACTTC
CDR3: CASSARTSPYEQYF

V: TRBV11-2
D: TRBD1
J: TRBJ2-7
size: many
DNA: TGTGCCAGCAGACAGATACAGGGGTCCCCCTACGAGCAGTACTTC
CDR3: CASRQIQGSPYEQYF

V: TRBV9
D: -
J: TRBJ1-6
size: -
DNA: TGTGCCAGCTCCTCTAGCTATAATTCACCCCTCCACTTT
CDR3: CASSSSYNSPLHF

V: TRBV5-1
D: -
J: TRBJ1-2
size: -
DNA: TGCGCCAGCAGCTTGGGGGGTCTGGCAGGGAAAGGCTACACCTTC
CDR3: CASSLGGLAGKGYTF

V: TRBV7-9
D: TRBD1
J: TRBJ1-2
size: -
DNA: TGTGCCAGCAGCCCCGACAGGGTGGTCTATGGCTACACCTTC
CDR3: CASSPDRVVYGYTF

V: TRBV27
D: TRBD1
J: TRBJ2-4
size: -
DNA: TGTGCCAGCAGTCCGGGACAGGGGACAGCCAAAAACATTCAGTACTTC
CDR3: CASSPGQGTAKNIQYF

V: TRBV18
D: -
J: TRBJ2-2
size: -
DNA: TGTGCCAGCTCACCGTATACCGGGACAAGCTACACCGGGGAGCTGTTTTTT
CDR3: CASSPYTGTSYTGELFF

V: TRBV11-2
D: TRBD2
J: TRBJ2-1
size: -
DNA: TGTGCCAGCAGCAAACCCGGGACTAGCGGGAGGGCTGAGCAGTTCTTC
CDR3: CASSKPGTSGRAEQFF

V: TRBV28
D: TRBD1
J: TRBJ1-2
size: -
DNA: TGTGCCAGCAGGATCCCGGACAGGGGAGCGATCACCTTC
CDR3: CASRIPDRGAITF

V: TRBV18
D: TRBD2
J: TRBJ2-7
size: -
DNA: TGTGCCAGCTCACCACCGGGACTAGTCGAGCAGTACTTC
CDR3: CASSPPGLVEQYF

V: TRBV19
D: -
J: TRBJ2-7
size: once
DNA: TGTGCCAGTCACAGTTCCGGCGAGCAGTACTTC
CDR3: CASHSSGEQYF

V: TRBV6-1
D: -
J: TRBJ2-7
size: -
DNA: TGTGCCAGCAGCGTCGAGGGCGGGCCCTACGAGCAGTACTTC
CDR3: CASSVEGGPYEQYF

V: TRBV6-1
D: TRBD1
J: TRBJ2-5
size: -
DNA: TGTGCCAGCAGTGACCCCCGTCGGAGGACAGGGCCACAAGAGACCCAGTACTTC
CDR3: CASSDPRRRTGPQETQYF

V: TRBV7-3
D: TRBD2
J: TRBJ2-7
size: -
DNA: TGTGCCAGCAGCTTATTTGGGACTAGCGATTACGAGCAGTACTTC
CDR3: CASSLFGTSDYEQYF

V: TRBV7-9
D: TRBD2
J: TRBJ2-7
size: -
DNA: TGTGCCAGCAGCTCGGGGGGGCTGGGAGAGCAGTACTTC
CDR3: CASSSGGLGEQYF